This T cell receptor beta chain was identified during a study of T cell responses to AZD1222 COVID-19 vaccine. Looking at the study overall: Doses given second, at about 4 or about 12 weeks, were pooled.

Clones were read by immunoSEQ multiplex PCR, and TCRdb kept only the in-frame ones, dropping some. The table records approximately 120,000 clones, 90% of them present only once. This clone was seen a few times. Its antigen is unknown. The CDR3 length is 12 residues. Per the germline V gene, CDR1 is SNHLY and CDR2 is FYNNEI. V lost 6 bases, J lost 3 bases, and 8 bases lay in between. The study's findings and limits: A reported finding is that nearly half of spike-specific TCRs target unmutated variant regions. Donors, mostly white British, included more females; clonal diversity was possibly underestimated.

Sequenced material: peripheral blood, taken on day 0 of AZD1222 vaccination. The J gene is TRBJ1-1, the V gene TRBV2; D is undetermined. The clonotype was recovered from an adult in good health. In DNA form, the CDR3 reads TGTGCCAGCAGGTACACGGACACTGAAGCTTTCTTT. Protein sequence: CASRYTDTEAFF.